The present T cell receptor beta chain was sequenced within a study of T cell repertoires in cytomegalovirus infection. Trimming took 5 bases from V and 7 from J, leaving 14 bases between them. The CDR3 has 13 residues. Germline values: CDR1 SGHVS, CDR2 FNYEAQ. This clonotype occurred many times. The antigen is not known. Whole-study results and caveats: CMV-specific HLA-C-restricted TCR beta clonotypes dominated the ex vivo response. Adding up the frequency of public TCR beta families identified people who carried CMV plus the relevant HLA.

TCRdb recomputed calls from the reads with MiXCR, one row per CDR3 protein. The sample lists approximately 400,000 distinct CDR3 sequences, approximately 32% occurring once. This TCR came from a human donor in good health (CMV status not recorded). Some clones in this sample may be carry-over from other donors' samples. Sequencing used PBMCs. V is TRBV7-6 and J is TRBJ2-5, with D possibly being TRBD1 or TRBD2 (6 bases each). The CDR3: CASSPPGARTQYF. The CDR3 coding sequence is TGTGCCAGCAGCCCCCCGGGGGCTAGGACCCAGTACTTC.